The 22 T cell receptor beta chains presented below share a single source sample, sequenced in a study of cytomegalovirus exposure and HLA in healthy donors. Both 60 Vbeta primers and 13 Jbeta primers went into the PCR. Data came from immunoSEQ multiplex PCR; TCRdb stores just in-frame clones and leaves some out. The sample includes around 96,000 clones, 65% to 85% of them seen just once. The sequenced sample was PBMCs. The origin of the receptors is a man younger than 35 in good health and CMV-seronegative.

CDR3 DNA sequence: TGTGCCAGCAGCTCCTTTCCGGGGGGACGGGAGACCCAGTACTTC. Its protein is CASSSFPGGRETQYF. V is TRBV5-5 and J is TRBJ2-5, with 7 bases that match TRBD2. V shed 3 bases, J shed 5 bases, and the junction held 10 bases outside the gene matches. Germline loops: CDR1 SGHKS, CDR2 YYEKEE (reference sequence). This CDR3 is built from 15 residues.

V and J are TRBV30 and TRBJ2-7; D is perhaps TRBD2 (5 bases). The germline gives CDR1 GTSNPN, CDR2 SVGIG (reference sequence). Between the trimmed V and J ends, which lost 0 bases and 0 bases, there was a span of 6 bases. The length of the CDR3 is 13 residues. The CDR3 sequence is CAWSVGSSYEQYF. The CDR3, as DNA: TGTGCCTGGAGTGTGGGGAGCTCCTACGAGCAGTACTTC.

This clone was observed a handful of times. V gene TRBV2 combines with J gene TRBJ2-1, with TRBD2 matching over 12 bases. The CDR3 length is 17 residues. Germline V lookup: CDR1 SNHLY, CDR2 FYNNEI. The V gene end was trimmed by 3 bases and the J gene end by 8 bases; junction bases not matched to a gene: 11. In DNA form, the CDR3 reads TGTGCCAGCAGTGAGACTCTAGCGGGGGGGCCGGGACATGAGCAGTTCTTC. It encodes CASSETLAGGPGHEQFF.

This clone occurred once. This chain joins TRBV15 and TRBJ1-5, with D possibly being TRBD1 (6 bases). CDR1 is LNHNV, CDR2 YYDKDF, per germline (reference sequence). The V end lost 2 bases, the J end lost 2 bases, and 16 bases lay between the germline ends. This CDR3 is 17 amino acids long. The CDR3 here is CATSRNLQGQGNQPQHF. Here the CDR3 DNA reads TGTGCCACCAGCAGAAACCTCCAGGGGCAGGGCAATCAGCCCCAGCATTTT.

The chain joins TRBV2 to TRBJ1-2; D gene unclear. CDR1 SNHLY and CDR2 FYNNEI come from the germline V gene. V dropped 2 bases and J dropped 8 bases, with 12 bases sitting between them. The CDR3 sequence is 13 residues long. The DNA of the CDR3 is TGTGCCAGCAGTGAACGGGTCCTCGGGGGCTACACCTTC. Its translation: CASSERVLGGYTF.

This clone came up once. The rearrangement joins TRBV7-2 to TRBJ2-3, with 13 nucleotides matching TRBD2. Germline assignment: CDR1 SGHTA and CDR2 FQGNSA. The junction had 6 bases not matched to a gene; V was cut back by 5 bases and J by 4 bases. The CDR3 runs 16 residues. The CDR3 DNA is TGTGCCAGCAGCGTCACTAGCGGGGGGGCCCCAGATACGCAGTATTTT. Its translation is CASSVTSGGAPDTQYF.

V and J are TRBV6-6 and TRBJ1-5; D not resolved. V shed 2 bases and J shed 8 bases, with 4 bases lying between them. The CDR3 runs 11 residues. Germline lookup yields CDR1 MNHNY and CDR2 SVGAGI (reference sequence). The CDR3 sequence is CASSYEEPQHF. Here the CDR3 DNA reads TGTGCCAGCAGTTACGAGGAGCCCCAGCATTTT.

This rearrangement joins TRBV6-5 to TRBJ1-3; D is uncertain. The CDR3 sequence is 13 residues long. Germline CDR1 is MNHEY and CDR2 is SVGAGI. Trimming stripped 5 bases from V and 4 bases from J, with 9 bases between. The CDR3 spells CASSPPGGNTIYF. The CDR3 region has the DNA TGTGCCAGCAGTCCCCCAGGAGGAAACACCATATATTTT.

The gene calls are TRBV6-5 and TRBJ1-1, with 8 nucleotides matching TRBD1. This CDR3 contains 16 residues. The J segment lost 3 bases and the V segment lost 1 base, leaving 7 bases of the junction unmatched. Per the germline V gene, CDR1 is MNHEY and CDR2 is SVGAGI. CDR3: CASSYFPGQGDTEAFF. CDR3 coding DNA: TGTGCCAGCAGTTACTTTCCAGGACAGGGCGACACTGAAGCTTTCTTT.

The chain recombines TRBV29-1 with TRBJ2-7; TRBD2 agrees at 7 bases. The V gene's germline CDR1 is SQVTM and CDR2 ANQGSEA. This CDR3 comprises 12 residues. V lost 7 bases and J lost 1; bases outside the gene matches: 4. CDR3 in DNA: TGCAGCGCCCTGGGAGGGTCCTACGAGCAGTACTTC. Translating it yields CSALGGSYEQYF.

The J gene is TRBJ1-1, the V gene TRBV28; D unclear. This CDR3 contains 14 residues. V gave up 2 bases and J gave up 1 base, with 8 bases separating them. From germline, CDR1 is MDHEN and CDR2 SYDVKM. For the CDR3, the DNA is TGTGCCAGCAGTTTAAGCCGGGAGAACACTGAAGCTTTCTTT. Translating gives CASSLSRENTEAFF.

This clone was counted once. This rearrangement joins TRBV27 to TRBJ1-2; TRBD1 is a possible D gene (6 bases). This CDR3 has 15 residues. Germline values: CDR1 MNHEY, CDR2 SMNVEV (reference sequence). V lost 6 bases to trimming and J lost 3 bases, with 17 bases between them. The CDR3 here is CASSKDRQGYYGYTF. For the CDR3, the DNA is TGTGCCAGCAGCAAAGACAGGCAGGGCTACTATGGCTACACCTTC.

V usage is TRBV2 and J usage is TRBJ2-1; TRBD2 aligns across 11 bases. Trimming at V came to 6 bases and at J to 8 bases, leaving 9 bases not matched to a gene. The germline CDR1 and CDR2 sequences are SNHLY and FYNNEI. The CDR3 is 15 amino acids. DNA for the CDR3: TGTGCCAGCAGCATCAATAGCGGGGGGGCGTATGAGCAGTTCTTC. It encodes CASSINSGGAYEQFF. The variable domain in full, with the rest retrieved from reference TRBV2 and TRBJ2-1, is EPEVTQTPSHQVTQMGQEVILRCVPISNHLYFYWYRQILGQKVEFLVSFYNNEISEKSEIFDDQFSVERPDGSNFTLKIRSTKLEDSAMYFCASSINSGGAYEQFFGPGTRLTVL.

The CDR3 region is CASSPGTQANYGYTF. CDR3 bases: TGTGCCAGCTCACCGGGGACACAAGCTAACTATGGCTACACCTTC. This sequence joins TRBV18 and TRBJ1-2; tentatively, D is TRBD1 (6 bases). Trimming shortened V by 3 bases and J by 0 bases, and 11 bases separated the two germline ends. This CDR3 has 15 residues. Germline CDR1 and CDR2: KGHSH and LQKENI.

CDR3 protein: CASSLAEQLYGYTF. The CDR3 DNA sequence: TGTGCCAGCAGCTTAGCTGAACAGCTCTATGGCTACACCTTC. The chain has TRBV7-2 and TRBJ1-2; D gene ambiguous. There are 14 residues in the CDR3. Trimming removed 0 bases from V and 4 bases from J, with 9 bases in between. Per the germline V gene, CDR1 is SGHTA and CDR2 is FQGNSA.

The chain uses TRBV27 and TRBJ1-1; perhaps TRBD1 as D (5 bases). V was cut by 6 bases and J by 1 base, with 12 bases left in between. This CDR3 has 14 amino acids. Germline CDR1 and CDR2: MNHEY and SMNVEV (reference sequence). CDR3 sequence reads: CASRSDSPNTEAFF. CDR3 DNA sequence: TGTGCCAGCAGATCCGACAGCCCGAACACTGAAGCTTTCTTT.

The CDR3 coding sequence is TGTGCCAGTAGTTTCCCCCAGGGGGCAGATACGCAGTATTTT. As protein: CASSFPQGADTQYF. The rearrangement links TRBV19 to TRBJ2-3, with TRBD1 identical over 7 bases. Germline-derived CDR1 and CDR2 are LNHDA and SQIVND (reference sequence). The CDR3 spans 14 residues. Trimming at V came to 5 bases and at J to 4 bases, leaving 6 bases not matched to a gene.

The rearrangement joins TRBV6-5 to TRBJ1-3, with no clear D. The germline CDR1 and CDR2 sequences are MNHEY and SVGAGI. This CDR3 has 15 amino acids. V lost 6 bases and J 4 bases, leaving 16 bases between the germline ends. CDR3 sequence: CASSKMRLSGNTIYF. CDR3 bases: TGTGCCAGCAGCAAAATGAGGTTGAGCGGAAACACCATATATTTT.

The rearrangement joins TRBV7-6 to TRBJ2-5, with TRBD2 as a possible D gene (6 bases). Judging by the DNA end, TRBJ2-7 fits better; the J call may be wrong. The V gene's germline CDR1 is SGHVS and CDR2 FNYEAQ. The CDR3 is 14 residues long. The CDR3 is CASSPDGGWGEQYF. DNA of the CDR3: TGTGCCAGCAGCCCGGACGGGGGATGGGGCGAGCAGTACTTC.

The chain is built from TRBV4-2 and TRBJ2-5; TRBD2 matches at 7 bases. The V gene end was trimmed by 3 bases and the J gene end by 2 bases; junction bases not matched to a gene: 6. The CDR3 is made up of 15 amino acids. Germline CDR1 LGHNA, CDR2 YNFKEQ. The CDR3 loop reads CASSHSGTTQETQYF. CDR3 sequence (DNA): TGTGCCAGCAGCCACTCCGGGACTACACAAGAGACCCAGTACTTC.

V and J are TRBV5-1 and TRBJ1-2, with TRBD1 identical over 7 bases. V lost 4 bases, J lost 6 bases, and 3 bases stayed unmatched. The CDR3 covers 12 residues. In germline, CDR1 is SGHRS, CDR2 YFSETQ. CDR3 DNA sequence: TGCGCCAGCAGCCCCGACAGGGATGGCTACACCTTC. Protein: CASSPDRDGYTF.

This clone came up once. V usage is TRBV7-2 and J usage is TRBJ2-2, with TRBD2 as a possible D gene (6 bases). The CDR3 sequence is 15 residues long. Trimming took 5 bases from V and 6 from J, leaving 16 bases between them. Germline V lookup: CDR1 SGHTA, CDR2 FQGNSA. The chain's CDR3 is CASSPRRVMAGELFF. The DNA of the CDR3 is TGTGCCAGCAGCCCCAGGAGGGTGATGGCCGGGGAGCTGTTTTTT.